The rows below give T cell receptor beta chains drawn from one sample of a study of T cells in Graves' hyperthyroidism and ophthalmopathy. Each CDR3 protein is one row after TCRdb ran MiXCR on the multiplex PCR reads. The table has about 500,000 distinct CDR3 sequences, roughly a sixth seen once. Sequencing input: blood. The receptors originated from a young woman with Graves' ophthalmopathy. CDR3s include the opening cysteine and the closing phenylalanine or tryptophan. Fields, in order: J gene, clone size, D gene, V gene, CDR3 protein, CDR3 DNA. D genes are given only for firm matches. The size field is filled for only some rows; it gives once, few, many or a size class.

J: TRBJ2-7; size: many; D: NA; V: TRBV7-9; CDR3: CASSSTDRGQNTYEQYF; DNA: TGTGCCAGCAGCTCCACGGACCGTGGCCAGAATACCTACGAGCAGTACTTC
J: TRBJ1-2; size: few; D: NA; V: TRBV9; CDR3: CASSVDETTGYTF; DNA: TGTGCCAGCAGCGTAGACGAGACAACTGGCTACACCTTC
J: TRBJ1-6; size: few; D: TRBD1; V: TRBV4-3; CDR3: CASSHPDRAGSPLHF; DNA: TGCGCCAGCAGCCACCCGGACAGGGCGGGTTCACCCCTCCACTTT
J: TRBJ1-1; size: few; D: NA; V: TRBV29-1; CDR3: CSAEDGPAEAFF; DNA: TGCAGCGCTGAGGACGGACCCGCTGAAGCTTTCTTT
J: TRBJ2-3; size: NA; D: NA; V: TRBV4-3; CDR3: CASSQEVDSHQDTQYF; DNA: TGCGCCAGCAGCCAAGAGGTAGATTCCCACCAGGATACGCAGTATTTT
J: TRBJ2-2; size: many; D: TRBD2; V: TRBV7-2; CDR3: CASSLARRLAGDTGELFF; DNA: TGTGCCAGCAGCTTAGCCAGGCGGCTAGCGGGAGACACCGGGGAGCTGTTTTTT
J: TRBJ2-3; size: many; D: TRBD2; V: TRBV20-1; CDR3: CSAQGKSSGVTDTQYF; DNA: TGCAGTGCCCAGGGGAAGTCTAGCGGGGTAACAGATACGCAGTATTTT
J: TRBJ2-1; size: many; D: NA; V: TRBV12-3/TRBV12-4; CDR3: CASSHRDNEQFF; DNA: TGTGCCAGCAGCCACAGGGACAATGAGCAGTTCTTC
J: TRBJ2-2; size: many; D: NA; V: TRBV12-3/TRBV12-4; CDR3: CASSQIDTGELFF; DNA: TGTGCCAGCAGTCAAATTGACACCGGGGAGCTGTTTTTT
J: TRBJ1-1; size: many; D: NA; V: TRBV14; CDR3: CASSLLPTANTEAFF; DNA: TGTGCCAGCAGCCTCCTCCCCACGGCGAACACTGAAGCTTTCTTT
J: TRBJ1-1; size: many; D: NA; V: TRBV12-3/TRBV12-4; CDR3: CASSFGEVTEAFF; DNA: TGTGCCAGCAGTTTCGGGGAGGTCACTGAAGCTTTCTTT
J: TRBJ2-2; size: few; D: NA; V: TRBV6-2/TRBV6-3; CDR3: CASSYIHMTEELFF; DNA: TGTGCCAGCAGTTACATACACATGACCGAGGAGCTGTTTTTT
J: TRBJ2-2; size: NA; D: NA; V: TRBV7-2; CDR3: CASSLGRVHTGELFF; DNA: TGTGCCAGCAGCTTGGGTCGAGTTCACACCGGGGAGCTGTTTTTT
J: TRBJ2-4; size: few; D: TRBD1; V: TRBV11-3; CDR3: CASSIGQGANIQYF; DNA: TGTGCCAGCAGCATAGGACAGGGGGCCAACATTCAGTACTTC
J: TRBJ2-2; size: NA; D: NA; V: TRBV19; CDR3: CASISGYLNTGELFF; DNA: TGTGCCAGTATCTCAGGCTACCTGAACACCGGGGAGCTGTTTTTT
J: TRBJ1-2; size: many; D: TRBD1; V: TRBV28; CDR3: CASSLLTGGPMNGYTF; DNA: TGTGCCAGCAGTTTATTGACAGGGGGCCCTATGAATGGCTACACCTTC
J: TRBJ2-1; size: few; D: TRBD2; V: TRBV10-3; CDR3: CAIRGGLGSSYNEQFF; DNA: TGTGCCATCAGGGGGGGACTAGGGAGCTCCTACAATGAGCAGTTCTTC
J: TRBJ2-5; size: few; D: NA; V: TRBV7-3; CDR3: CASSGGAGGDRSAQYF; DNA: TGTGCCAGCAGTGGGGGGGCAGGGGGCGATCGTTCGGCCCAGTACTTC
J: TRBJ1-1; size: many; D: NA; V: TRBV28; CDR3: CASSLGRRGVNTEAFF; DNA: TGTGCCAGCAGTTTGGGTCGACGGGGAGTGAACACTGAAGCTTTCTTT
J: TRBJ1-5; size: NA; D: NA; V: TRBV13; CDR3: CASSLGGFSLNQPQHF; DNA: TGTGCCAGCAGCTTAGGAGGGTTCTCCCTCAATCAGCCCCAGCATTTT
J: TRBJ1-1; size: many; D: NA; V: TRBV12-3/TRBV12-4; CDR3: CASSPTPPTEAFF; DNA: TGTGCCAGCAGTCCCACCCCCCCCACTGAAGCTTTCTTT
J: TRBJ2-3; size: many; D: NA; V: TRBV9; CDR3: CASSVSGASTDTQYF; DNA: TGTGCCAGCAGCGTGAGCGGAGCAAGCACAGATACGCAGTATTTT
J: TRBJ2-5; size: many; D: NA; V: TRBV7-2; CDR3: CASSFLGPGTQYF; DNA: TGTGCCAGCAGCTTTCTGGGCCCCGGGACCCAGTACTTC
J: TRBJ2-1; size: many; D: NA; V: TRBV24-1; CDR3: CATSDLKREQFF; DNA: TGTGCCACCAGTGATTTGAAGCGGGAGCAGTTCTTC
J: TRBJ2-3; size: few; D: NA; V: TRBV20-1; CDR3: CSASGQLHSDTQYF; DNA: TGCAGTGCTAGCGGGCAGTTGCACAGCGATACGCAGTATTTT
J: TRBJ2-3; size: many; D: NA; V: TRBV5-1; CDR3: CASSLGQGRGTDTQYF; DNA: TGCGCCAGCAGCTTGGGGCAGGGAAGGGGCACAGATACGCAGTATTTT
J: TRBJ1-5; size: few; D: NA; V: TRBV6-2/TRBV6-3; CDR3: CASGLTGHNQPQHF; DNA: TGTGCCAGCGGTCTAACAGGGCACAATCAGCCCCAGCATTTT
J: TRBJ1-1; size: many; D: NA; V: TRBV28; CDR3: CASSSPGTQFEAFF; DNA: TGTGCCAGCAGTTCCCCTGGGACACAGTTTGAAGCTTTCTTT
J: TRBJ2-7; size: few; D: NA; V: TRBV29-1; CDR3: CSVDSGSSYEQYF; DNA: TGCAGCGTTGATAGCGGCAGCTCCTACGAGCAGTACTTC
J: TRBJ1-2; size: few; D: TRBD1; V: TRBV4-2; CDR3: CASSQERGRGYGYTF; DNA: TGTGCCAGCAGCCAAGAGAGGGGGCGAGGCTATGGCTACACCTTC
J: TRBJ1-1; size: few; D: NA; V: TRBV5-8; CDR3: CASSSPQDTRANTEAFF; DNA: TGTGCCAGCAGCTCTCCCCAGGACACCCGGGCGAACACTGAAGCTTTCTTT
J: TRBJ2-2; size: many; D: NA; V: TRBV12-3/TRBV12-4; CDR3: CASSFGRTRELFF; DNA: TGTGCCAGCAGTTTTGGACGGACCAGGGAGCTGTTTTTT
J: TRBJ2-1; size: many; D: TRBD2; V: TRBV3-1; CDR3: CASSPTSGRSGNEQFF; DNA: TGTGCCAGCAGCCCGACTAGCGGGAGGTCGGGGAATGAGCAGTTCTTC
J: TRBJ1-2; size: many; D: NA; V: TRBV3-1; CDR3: CASSQGGGEGYTF; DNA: TGTGCCAGCAGCCAAGGTGGAGGGGAAGGCTACACCTTC
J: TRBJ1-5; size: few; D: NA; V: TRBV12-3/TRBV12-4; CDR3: CASSLGVGAQHF; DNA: TGTGCCAGCAGTTTAGGGGTTGGGGCCCAGCATTTT
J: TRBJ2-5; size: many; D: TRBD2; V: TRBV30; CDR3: CAWSDSSGRARFETQYF; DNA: TGTGCCTGGAGTGACTCTAGCGGGAGGGCTCGTTTTGAGACCCAGTACTTC
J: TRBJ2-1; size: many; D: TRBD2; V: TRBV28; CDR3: CASRPTRRTSGFYNEQFF; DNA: TGTGCCAGCAGGCCAACAAGGCGGACTAGCGGGTTCTACAATGAGCAGTTCTTC
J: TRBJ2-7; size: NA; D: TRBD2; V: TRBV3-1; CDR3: CASSQVAGGEQYF; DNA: TGTGCCAGCAGCCAAGTAGCGGGAGGCGAGCAGTACTTC